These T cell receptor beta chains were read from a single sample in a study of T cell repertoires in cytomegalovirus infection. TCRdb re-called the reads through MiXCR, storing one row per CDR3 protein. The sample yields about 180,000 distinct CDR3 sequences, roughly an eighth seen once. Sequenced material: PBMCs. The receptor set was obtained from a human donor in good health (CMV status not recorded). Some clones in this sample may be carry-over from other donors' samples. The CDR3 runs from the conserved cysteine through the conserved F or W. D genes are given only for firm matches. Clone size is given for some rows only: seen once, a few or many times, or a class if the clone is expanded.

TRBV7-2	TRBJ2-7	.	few	CASSLVIAREQYF	TGTGCCAGCAGCTTAGTAATAGCGCGCGAGCAGTACTTC
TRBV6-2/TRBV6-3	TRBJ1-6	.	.	CASSPSLANSPLHF	TGTGCCAGCAGTCCGTCGCTAGCTAATTCACCCCTCCACTTT
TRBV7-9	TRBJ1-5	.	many	CASSFGTSQPQHF	TGTGCCAGCAGCTTCGGGACTAGTCAGCCCCAGCATTTT
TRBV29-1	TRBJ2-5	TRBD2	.	CSVRLAGETQYF	TGCAGCGTTAGACTAGCTGGGGAGACCCAGTACTTC
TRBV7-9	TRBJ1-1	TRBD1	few	CASSGGQHLMNTEAFF	TGTGCCAGCAGCGGGGGACAGCACCTTATGAACACTGAAGCTTTCTTT
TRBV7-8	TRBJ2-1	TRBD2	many	CASSSLLAGANEQFF	TGTGCCAGCAGCTCACTCTTAGCGGGGGCCAATGAGCAGTTCTTC
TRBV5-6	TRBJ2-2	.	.	CASKRGGATVNTGELFF	TGTGCCAGCAAGAGGGGGGGGGCGACGGTGAACACCGGGGAGCTGTTTTTT
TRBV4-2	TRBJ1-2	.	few	CASSQDGINYGYTF	TGTGCCAGCAGCCAAGATGGGATTAACTATGGCTACACCTTC
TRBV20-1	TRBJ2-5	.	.	CSASVTRLNKETQYF	TGCAGTGCTAGTGTTACGCGTCTGAACAAAGAGACCCAGTACTTC
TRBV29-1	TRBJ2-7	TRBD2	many	CSVEAWTSGSYHEQYF	TGCAGCGTTGAAGCATGGACTAGCGGGAGTTACCACGAGCAGTACTTC
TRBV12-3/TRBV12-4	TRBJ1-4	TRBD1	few	CASRRQGANEKLFF	TGTGCCAGCAGAAGACAGGGCGCTAATGAAAAACTGTTTTTT
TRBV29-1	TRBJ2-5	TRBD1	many	CSVLAGTGNGETQYF	TGCAGCGTTCTTGCCGGGACAGGGAATGGAGAGACCCAGTACTTC
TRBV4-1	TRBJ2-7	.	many	CASSQGEAGYEQYF	TGCGCCAGCAGCCAAGGAGAGGCAGGCTACGAGCAGTACTTC
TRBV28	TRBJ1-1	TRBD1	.	CASRQNSGGVNTEAFF	TGTGCCAGCAGACAGAATTCAGGGGGCGTAAACACTGAAGCTTTCTTT
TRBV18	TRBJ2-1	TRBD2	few	CASSPGVAGAVEQFF	TGTGCCAGCTCACCAGGAGTAGCGGGAGCGGTAGAGCAGTTCTTC
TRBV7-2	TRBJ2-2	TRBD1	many	CASSPNRGANTGELFF	TGTGCCAGCAGCCCTAACAGGGGCGCGAACACCGGGGAGCTGTTTTTT
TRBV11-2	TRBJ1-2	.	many	CASSRNIGAVANYGYTF	TGTGCCAGCAGCCGAAATATAGGGGCAGTAGCTAACTATGGCTACACCTTC
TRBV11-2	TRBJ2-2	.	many	CASSPGQRNTGELFF	TGTGCCAGCAGCCCCGGACAGAGGAACACCGGGGAGCTGTTTTTT
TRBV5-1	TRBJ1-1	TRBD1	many	CASEPGALVTGGSMNTEAFF	TGCGCCAGCGAACCTGGTGCTTTGGTTACAGGGGGCAGCATGAACACTGAAGCTTTCTTT
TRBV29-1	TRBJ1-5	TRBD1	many	CSVAGQASNQPQHF	TGCAGCGTCGCGGGACAGGCAAGCAATCAGCCCCAGCATTTT
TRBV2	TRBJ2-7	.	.	CASSLPGRQYF	TGTGCCAGCAGCCTACCGGGACGGCAGTACTTC
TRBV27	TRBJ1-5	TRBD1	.	CASSRQGLGSPSNPDQPQHF	TGTGCCAGCAGCCGACAGGGGTTAGGGTCCCCCTCTAACCCCGATCAGCCCCAGCATTTT
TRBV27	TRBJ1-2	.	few	CASSPGWGSPYGYTF	TGTGCCAGCAGTCCCGGGTGGGGCAGTCCCTATGGCTACACCTTC
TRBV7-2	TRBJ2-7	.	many	CASSFSGYEQYF	TGTGCCAGCAGCTTTAGTGGCTACGAGCAGTACTTC
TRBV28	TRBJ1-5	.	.	CASIMGVNQHF	TGTGCCAGCATTATGGGCGTTAACCAGCATTTT